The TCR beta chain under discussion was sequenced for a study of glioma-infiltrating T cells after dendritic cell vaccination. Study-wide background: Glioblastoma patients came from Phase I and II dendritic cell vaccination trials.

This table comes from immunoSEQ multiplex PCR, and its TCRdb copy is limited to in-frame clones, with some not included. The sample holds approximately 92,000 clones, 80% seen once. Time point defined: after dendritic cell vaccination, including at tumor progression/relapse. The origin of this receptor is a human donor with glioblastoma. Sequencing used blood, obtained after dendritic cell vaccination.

CDR3 DNA sequence: TGTGCCAGCAGCGACACAATGAACACTGAAGCTTTCTTT. Encoded protein: CASSDTMNTEAFF. The chain carries TRBV6-1 and TRBJ1-1, with D unclear. V was pared by 6 bases and J by 0 bases, with 8 bases between. The CDR3 consists of 13 residues. Germline V gene data show CDR1 as MNHNS and CDR2 as SASEGT.